This TCR beta chain appears in the sequencing data of a study of radiotherapy plus CTLA-4 blockade in lung cancer. Across the whole study: Under 20% of enrolled patients responded objectively, and around 30% had disease control.

The assay was immunoSEQ multiplex PCR, and TCRdb's table has in-frame clones only and misses some. Here the sample spans some 52,000 clones, 65% to 80% being singletons. The germline CDR1 and CDR2 sequences are SGDLS and YYNGEE. The CDR3 length is 14 residues. Trimming shortened V by 3 bases and J by 8 bases, and 14 bases separated the two germline ends. This clonotype originated in a human donor with non-small cell lung cancer who had a partial response to radiotherapy plus ipilimumab. The chain carries TRBV9 and TRBJ1-4; D remains ambiguous. Sequencing was performed on peripheral blood, taken from a patient treated with radiotherapy plus ipilimumab. The CDR3 DNA is TGTGCCAGCAGCGCCCATCCCAGAGGCGAAAAACTGTTTTTT. Protein product: CASSAHPRGEKLFF.